This TCR beta chain was sequenced during a study of blood T cells in healthy people across ages. Comment on this clonotype: Its specificity is unknown.

Using a J-beta primer mix together with a sample-barcoded 5' primer, a second PCR was run for roughly 7 to 12 cycles. Each cDNA molecule was tagged by a template-switch adaptor that had 12 random nucleotides. TCRdb called the 5' RACE reads again in MiXCR, with one record for every CDR3 protein. There are 650,000 to 1,000,000 distinct CDR3 sequences in the sample; about 34% occur only once, and 13% lies in the top ten. General study results and limits: Researchers judged that diversity estimates from one million T cells fell short of true values.

Sequencing input: blood. This TCR derives from a man aged 18 to 35 in good health.

DNA of the CDR3: TGTGCCTGGAGTAGCGACTCTGGGGCCAACGTCCTGACTTTC. This codes for CAWSSDSGANVLTF. The chain links TRBV30 to TRBJ2-6; D uncertain. The CDR3 runs 14 residues. V was trimmed by 2 bases and J by 0 bases, leaving 5 bases between them. CDR1 and CDR2 (germline): GTSNPN, SVGIG (reference sequence).